Listed here are 3 T cell receptor beta chains from one sample, sequenced in a study of CD4 T cells in relation to SARS-CoV-2 and coronaviruses. Before the COVID-19 pandemic, during about 2011-2019, CD4+ T cells were taken from unexposed donors. Isolation of CD4+ T cells took place after roughly nine days in culture. Their recognized antigens are unknown. Data came from immunoSEQ multiplex PCR; TCRdb stores just in-frame clones and leaves some out. The table includes roughly 18,000 clones, about 72% detected once. Source material: CD4+ T cells from PBMCs, cultured in vitro. These receptors all stem from a human donor in good health.

The chain employs TRBV21-1 and TRBJ2-7. TRBV21-1 is recorded as a pseudogene. This CDR3 spans 11 amino acids. The CDR3: CASSRSYEQYF. CDR3 DNA: TGTGCCAGCAGCAGATCCTACGAGCAGTACTTC.

V usage is TRBV5-1 and J usage is TRBJ2-7; D is perhaps TRBD2 (6 bases). The CDR3 is 17 amino acids. The germline gives CDR1 SGHRS, CDR2 YFSETQ. V was trimmed by 0 bases and J by 3 bases, leaving 19 bases between them. The CDR3 region is CASSLVRAGQKFYEQYF. CDR3 DNA: TGCGCCAGCAGCTTGGTTAGAGCGGGCCAGAAATTCTACGAGCAGTACTTC.

The CDR3 region is CASSLQGLANEKLFF. For the CDR3, the DNA is TGTGCCAGCAGCCTACAGGGGTTGGCTAATGAAAAACTGTTTTTT. The V call is TRBV9, the J call TRBJ1-4, with 7 bases identical to TRBD1. CDR3 length equals 15 residues. The germline V gene encodes CDR1 SGDLS and CDR2 YYNGEE. The trim removed 4 bases at V and 3 bases at J, leaving 6 bases unmatched.